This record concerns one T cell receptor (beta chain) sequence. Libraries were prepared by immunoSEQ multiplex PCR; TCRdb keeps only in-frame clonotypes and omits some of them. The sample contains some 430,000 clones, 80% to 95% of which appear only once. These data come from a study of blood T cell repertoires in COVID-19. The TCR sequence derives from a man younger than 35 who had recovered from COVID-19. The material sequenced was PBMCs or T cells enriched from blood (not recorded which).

CDR3 sequence (DNA): TGTGCCAGCCACAGGGACGGATCGAGTACCCTCCACTTT. It is translated as CASHRDGSSTLHF. The V and J genes are TRBV7-9 and TRBJ1-6; D may be TRBD1 (6 bases). The CDR3 sequence is 13 residues long. Trimming removed 8 bases from V and 14 bases from J, with 19 bases in between. CDR1 and CDR2 (germline): SEHNR, FQNEAQ (reference sequence).